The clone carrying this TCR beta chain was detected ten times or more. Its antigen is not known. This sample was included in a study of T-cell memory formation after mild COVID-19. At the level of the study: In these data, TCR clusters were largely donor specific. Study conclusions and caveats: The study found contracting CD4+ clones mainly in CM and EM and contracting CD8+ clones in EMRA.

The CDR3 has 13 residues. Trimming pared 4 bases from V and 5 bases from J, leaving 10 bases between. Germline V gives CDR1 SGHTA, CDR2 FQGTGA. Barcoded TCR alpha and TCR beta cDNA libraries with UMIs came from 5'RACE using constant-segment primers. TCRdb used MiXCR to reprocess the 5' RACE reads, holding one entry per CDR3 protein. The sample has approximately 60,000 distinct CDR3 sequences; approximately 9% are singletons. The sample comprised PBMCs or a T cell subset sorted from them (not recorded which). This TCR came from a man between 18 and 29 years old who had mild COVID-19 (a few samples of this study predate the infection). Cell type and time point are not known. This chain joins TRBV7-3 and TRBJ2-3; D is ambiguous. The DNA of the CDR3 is TGTGCCAGCAGCTCGAACAAGGGAGATACGCAGTATTTT. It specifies CASSSNKGDTQYF.